This is a list of T cell receptor beta chains from one sample in a study of graft-versus-host responses after intestinal transplantation. Their antigens are not known. Clones were read by immunoSEQ multiplex PCR, and TCRdb kept only the in-frame ones, dropping some. This sample has fewer than 150,000 clones; more than 90% occur once, and the top ten carry around 0.16%. The starting material was unstimulated CD4+ T cells sorted from spleen or lymph node cells, obtained before intestinal transplant. All receptors derive from a human donor who received an intestinal transplant. The CDR3 runs from the conserved cysteine through the conserved F or W. D genes are given only for firm matches. Only part of the rows carry a size: once, few, many, or a class if the clone is expanded.

clone_size: -; j_call: TRBJ2-7; d_call: -; v_call: TRBV6-5; cdr3_nt: TGTGCCAGCAGTTATGCCAGGGTGGGGTACGAGCAGTACTTC; cdr3_aa: CASSYARVGYEQYF
clone_size: -; j_call: TRBJ1-5; d_call: -; v_call: TRBV6-5; cdr3_nt: TGTGCCAGCAGTTACTATGAGACAGTCCATTTT; cdr3_aa: CASSYYETVHF
clone_size: -; j_call: TRBJ2-1; d_call: -; v_call: TRBV5-4; cdr3_nt: TGTGCCAGCAGCTTGGATGGGAATGAGCAGTTCTTC; cdr3_aa: CASSLDGNEQFF
clone_size: -; j_call: TRBJ1-1; d_call: -; v_call: TRBV20-1; cdr3_nt: TGCAGTGCTACTACTATTGAAGCTTTCTTT; cdr3_aa: CSATTIEAFF
clone_size: -; j_call: TRBJ1-5; d_call: -; v_call: TRBV7-6; cdr3_nt: TGTGCCAGCAGCTTAGTGAATGGCGATCAGCCCCAGCATTTT; cdr3_aa: CASSLVNGDQPQHF
clone_size: -; j_call: TRBJ1-4; d_call: -; v_call: TRBV5-1; cdr3_nt: TGCGCCAGCAGCGCGGGTCTTGGGGCTGATGAAAAACTGTTTTTT; cdr3_aa: CASSAGLGADEKLFF
clone_size: -; j_call: TRBJ1-5; d_call: -; v_call: TRBV4-1; cdr3_nt: TGCGCCAGCAGCCAAGCCGCCCGGGCCTTCAATCAGCCCCAGCATTTT; cdr3_aa: CASSQAARAFNQPQHF
clone_size: once; j_call: TRBJ2-5; d_call: TRBD1; v_call: TRBV5-1; cdr3_nt: TGCGCCAGCAGCTTGAAACAGGGGGGAAGAGAGACCCAGTACTTC; cdr3_aa: CASSLKQGGRETQYF
clone_size: once; j_call: TRBJ2-3; d_call: TRBD2; v_call: TRBV10-2; cdr3_nt: TGCGCCAGCAGTGAGTCTCCACTAGCGGGTGATTCAGATACGCAGTATTTT; cdr3_aa: CASSESPLAGDSDTQYF
clone_size: -; j_call: TRBJ2-1; d_call: -; v_call: TRBV7-9; cdr3_nt: TGTGCCAGCAGCCCCAGGGGTGGGGCCTACAATGAGCAGTTCTTC; cdr3_aa: CASSPRGGAYNEQFF
clone_size: -; j_call: TRBJ1-5; d_call: -; v_call: TRBV9; cdr3_nt: TGTGCCAGCAGCGTAGGCGGGGACGGGAGTCAGCCCCAGCATTTT; cdr3_aa: CASSVGGDGSQPQHF
clone_size: -; j_call: TRBJ1-3; d_call: -; v_call: TRBV6-1; cdr3_nt: TGTGCCAGTGGTGGGACAAGCTCTGGAAACACCATATATTTT; cdr3_aa: CASGGTSSGNTIYF
clone_size: -; j_call: TRBJ2-4; d_call: TRBD1; v_call: TRBV6-5; cdr3_nt: TGTGCCAGCAGAAGGGACAGGTTGGGGGTAAACATTCAGTACTTC; cdr3_aa: CASRRDRLGVNIQYF
clone_size: -; j_call: TRBJ1-1; d_call: -; v_call: TRBV19; cdr3_nt: TGTGCCAGTAGTATCCTGGCCCCCTACACTGAAGCTTTCTTT; cdr3_aa: CASSILAPYTEAFF
clone_size: -; j_call: TRBJ1-1; d_call: -; v_call: TRBV6-5; cdr3_nt: TGTGCCAGCAGTTACTCCGAGAGAAGAACTGAAGCTTTCTTT; cdr3_aa: CASSYSERRTEAFF
clone_size: -; j_call: TRBJ2-2; d_call: TRBD1; v_call: TRBV14; cdr3_nt: TGTGCCACCAGCCTACAGGGGGGAGCCGGGGAGCTGTTTTTT; cdr3_aa: CATSLQGGAGELFF
clone_size: -; j_call: TRBJ2-5; d_call: -; v_call: TRBV7-2; cdr3_nt: TGTGCCAGCAATCCGGGGGTCAAAGAGACCCAGTACTTC; cdr3_aa: CASNPGVKETQYF
clone_size: -; j_call: TRBJ2-7; d_call: TRBD1; v_call: TRBV6-1; cdr3_nt: TGTGCCAGCAGTGAAGCCCGGGGACAGACCTACGAGCAGTACTTC; cdr3_aa: CASSEARGQTYEQYF
clone_size: -; j_call: TRBJ1-1; d_call: -; v_call: TRBV6-1; cdr3_nt: TGTGCCAGCAGTGAACTTGGGACACTAACTGAAGCTTTCTTT; cdr3_aa: CASSELGTLTEAFF
clone_size: -; j_call: TRBJ1-2; d_call: -; v_call: TRBV4-1; cdr3_nt: TGCGCCAGCAGCCAAGCGGGAGGCTATGGCTACACCTTC; cdr3_aa: CASSQAGGYGYTF
clone_size: -; j_call: TRBJ2-7; d_call: -; v_call: TRBV6-1; cdr3_nt: TGTGCCAGCAGCGGTAGAGGGGTTACATCCAACGAGCAGTACTTC; cdr3_aa: CASSGRGVTSNEQYF
clone_size: -; j_call: TRBJ1-6; d_call: -; v_call: TRBV13; cdr3_nt: TGTGCCAGCAGCCCACAGGGCCAAGTGGGTTCACCCCTCCACTTT; cdr3_aa: CASSPQGQVGSPLHF
clone_size: -; j_call: TRBJ1-6; d_call: -; v_call: TRBV12-5; cdr3_nt: TGTGCTAGTGCTCTGGGGGTGAGCTCCTATAATTCACCCCTCCACTTT; cdr3_aa: CASALGVSSYNSPLHF
clone_size: -; j_call: TRBJ2-1; d_call: -; v_call: TRBV27; cdr3_nt: TGTGCCAGCAGCCCTTACCTTTACAATGAGCAGTTCTTC; cdr3_aa: CASSPYLYNEQFF
clone_size: -; j_call: TRBJ1-5; d_call: -; v_call: TRBV29-1; cdr3_nt: TGCAGCGTTGAGCAGGGGAAAGGTCAGCCCCAGCATTTT; cdr3_aa: CSVEQGKGQPQHF
clone_size: -; j_call: TRBJ1-2; d_call: -; v_call: TRBV9; cdr3_nt: TGTGCCAGCAGCCCAACACGAGGGGTTGGAAACTATGGCTACACCTTC; cdr3_aa: CASSPTRGVGNYGYTF